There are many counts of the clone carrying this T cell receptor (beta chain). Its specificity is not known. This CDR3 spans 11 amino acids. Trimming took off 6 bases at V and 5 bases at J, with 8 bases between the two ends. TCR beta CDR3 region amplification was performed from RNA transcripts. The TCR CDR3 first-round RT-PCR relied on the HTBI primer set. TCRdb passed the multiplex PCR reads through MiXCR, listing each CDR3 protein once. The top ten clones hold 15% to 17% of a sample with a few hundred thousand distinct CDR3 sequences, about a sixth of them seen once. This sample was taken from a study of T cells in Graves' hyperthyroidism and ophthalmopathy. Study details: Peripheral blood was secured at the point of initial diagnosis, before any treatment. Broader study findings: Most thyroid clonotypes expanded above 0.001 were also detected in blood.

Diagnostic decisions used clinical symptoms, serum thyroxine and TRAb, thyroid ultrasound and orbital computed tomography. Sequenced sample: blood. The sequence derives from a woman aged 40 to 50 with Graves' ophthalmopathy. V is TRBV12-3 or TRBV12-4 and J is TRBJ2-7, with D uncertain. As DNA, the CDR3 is TGTGCCAGCAGGGGCGTCCACGAGCAGTACTTC. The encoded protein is CASRGVHEQYF.